The 22 T cell receptor beta chains presented below share a single source sample, sequenced in a study of CD4+ T cells in melanoma. Using immunoSEQ multiplex PCR, the repertoire was profiled, and TCRdb retains in-frame clones only, with some absent. The sample has 110,000 to 150,000 clones, around 90% seen once; the top ten hold less than 2%. The receptor set was obtained from a human donor with melanoma.

CDR3 in DNA: TGCGCCAGCAGCAGCCAGGGACAGGGTGGGACAGATACGCAGTATTTT. This encodes CASSSQGQGGTDTQYF. This chain joins TRBV5-1 and TRBJ2-3; TRBD1 matches at 9 bases. The ends lost 4 bases at V and 3 bases at J; junction bases unmatched: 9. CDR1 and CDR2 from the germline V gene are SGHRS and YFSETQ. The CDR3 loop spans 16 amino acids.

The V and J genes are TRBV18 and TRBJ1-6; 8 bases align to TRBD1. Trimming cost V 4 bases and J 11 bases; bases outside gene matches: 7. The CDR3 extends over 14 amino acids. Germline CDR1 is KGHSH and CDR2 is LQKENI. CDR3 region: CASSQDRAATPLHF. The CDR3 DNA follows: TGTGCCAGCTCACAGGACAGGGCCGCTACACCCCTCCACTTT. The full variable domain, with the rest looked up from reference TRBV18 and TRBJ1-6, is NAGVMQNPRHLVRRRGQEARLRCSPMKGHSHVYWYRQLPEEGLKFMVYLQKENIIDESGMPKERFSAEFPKEGPSILRIQQVVRGDSAAYFCASSQDRAATPLHFGNGTRLTVT.

CDR3 loop: CASSEEGLGAPDIQYF. The CDR3 nucleotides read TGTGCCAGCAGTGAAGAAGGGCTGGGAGCCCCTGACATTCAGTACTTC. V usage is TRBV2 and J usage is TRBJ2-4; a weak D match, TRBD2 (5 bases). This CDR3 comprises 16 residues. The V gene lost 1 base and the J gene lost 8 bases, with 18 bases spanning the gap. Germline CDR1 is SNHLY and CDR2 is FYNNEI.

By share, this clone ranks as medium-sized. The V and J genes are TRBV5-1 and TRBJ2-2; 8 nucleotides match TRBD1. Germline CDR1 reads SGHRS; CDR2 reads YFSETQ. V lost 5 bases and J lost 13; bases outside the gene matches: 13. The CDR3 runs to 14 residues. This CDR3 reads CASSRTRDRSALFF. CDR3 in DNA: TGCGCCAGCAGTAGAACACGGGACAGGTCTGCGCTGTTTTTT.

V usage is TRBV10-3 and J usage is TRBJ2-7; 7 bases are shared with TRBD1. The CDR3 loop spans 14 amino acids. V gave up 2 bases and J gave up 0 bases; unmatched junction bases: 1. Germline V lookup: CDR1 ENHRY, CDR2 SYGVKD. The CDR3 coding sequence is TGTGCCATCAGTGAGGACAGGGTCTCCTACGAGCAGTACTTC. Translation: CAISEDRVSYEQYF.

This CDR3 reads CASSSTGILSYEQYF. In DNA, the CDR3 is TGTGCCAGCAGCTCAACAGGAATCCTTTCCTACGAGCAGTACTTC. The chain carries TRBV27 and TRBJ2-7, with a possible D match to TRBD1 (5 bases). From germline, CDR1 is MNHEY and CDR2 SMNVEV (reference sequence). The CDR3 runs to 15 residues. The V end was cut by 6 bases, the J end by 1 base, with 16 bases between.

The chain employs TRBV19 and TRBJ2-7; D remains ambiguous. The CDR3 spans 11 residues. Germline loops: CDR1 LNHDA, CDR2 SQIVND (reference sequence). Trimming pared 7 bases from V and 6 bases from J, leaving 10 bases between. This CDR3 reads CASKVGSEQYF. The CDR3 nucleotides read TGTGCCAGTAAAGTGGGGTCCGAGCAGTACTTC.

The chain employs TRBV5-1 and TRBJ2-7, with 9 positions matching TRBD1. Germline V gene data show CDR1 as SGHRS and CDR2 as YFSETQ. This CDR3 has 14 residues. V dropped 6 bases and J dropped 7; count of bases not matched to a gene: 11. The CDR3 reads CASTRTGEPVEQYF. The DNA of the CDR3 is TGCGCCAGCACCCGGACAGGGGAGCCGGTTGAGCAGTACTTC.

The CDR3 bases are TGTGCCAGCCGCCCCGGGACGGAGTCCTACGAGCAGTACTTC. Amino acids: CASRPGTESYEQYF. The chain uses TRBV7-2 and TRBJ2-7; D possibly matches TRBD1 or TRBD2 (5 bases each). The CDR3 is made up of 14 amino acids. Trimming took 8 bases from V and 1 from J, leaving 15 bases between them. The germline V gene has CDR1 SGHTA and CDR2 FQGNSA. The full variable domain, its missing parts supplied by reference TRBV7-2 and TRBJ2-7, is GAGVSQSPSNKVTEKGKDVELRCDPISGHTALYWYRQSLGQGLEFLIYFQGNSAPDKSGLPSDRFSAERTGGSVSTLTIQRTQQEDSAVYLCASRPGTESYEQYFGPGTRLTVT.

V usage is TRBV6-1 and J usage is TRBJ1-1; D may be TRBD1 (5 bases). The CDR3 contains 15 residues. V lost 9 bases and J 4 bases, leaving 21 bases between the germline ends. The germline CDR1 and CDR2 sequences are MNHNS and SASEGT. CDR3 amino acids: CASIESREWITEAFF. CDR3 bases: TGTGCCAGTATTGAAAGCAGGGAATGGATCACTGAAGCTTTCTTT.

The chain couples TRBV21-1 to TRBJ1-2. TRBV21-1 is a pseudogene. This CDR3 spans 13 amino acids. CDR3 loop: CASSKPQHYGYTF. CDR3 sequence (DNA): TGTGCCAGCAGCAAACCCCAACACTATGGCTACACCTTC.

The J gene is TRBJ2-7, the V gene TRBV13; 9 nucleotides match TRBD1. The CDR3 has 15 amino acids. CDR1 is PRHDT and CDR2 is FYEKMQ in the germline V gene (reference sequence). V lost 5 bases, J lost 5 bases, and 10 bases stayed unmatched. The CDR3 region has the DNA TGTGCCAGCAGCCCTGGACAGGGGACTTTAAACGAGCAGTACTTC. As protein: CASSPGQGTLNEQYF.

The chain employs TRBV5-3 and TRBJ1-5; perhaps TRBD1 as D (6 bases). TRBV5-3 is sorted into the ORF group, with uncertain function. The CDR3 consists of 16 residues. V was clipped by 4 bases and J by 4 bases, with 18 bases between them. The CDR3 coding sequence is TGTGCCAGAAGCCTGCAACGGGGGGCGCTGAATCAGCCCCAGCATTTT. Its protein is CARSLQRGALNQPQHF.

The chain recombines TRBV7-9 with TRBJ2-1, with TRBD2 matching 13 bases. The CDR3 runs to 12 residues. V shed 10 bases and J 9 bases; nucleotides not matched to a gene: 3. Germline V gives CDR1 SEHNR, CDR2 FQNEAQ (reference sequence). Here the CDR3 reads CANGLAGVEQFF. CDR3 nucleotides: TGTGCCAATGGACTAGCGGGAGTTGAGCAGTTCTTC. Using reference TRBV7-9 and TRBJ2-1 for the parts outside the CDR3, the full variable domain is DTGVSQNPRHKITKRGQNVTFRCDPISEHNRLYWYRQTLGQGPEFLTYFQNEAQLEKSRLLSDRFSAERPKGSFSTLEIQRTEQGDSAMYLCANGLAGVEQFFGPGTRLTVL.

This rearrangement joins TRBV18 to TRBJ1-2, with 7 positions matching TRBD1. The CDR3 contains 15 residues. Trimming removed 3 bases from V and 6 bases from J; junction bases left unmatched: 10. CDR1 and CDR2 (germline): KGHSH, LQKENI. CDR3 in amino acids: CASSPRPGGEDGYTF. The DNA of the CDR3 is TGTGCCAGCTCACCGCGACCAGGGGGTGAGGATGGCTACACCTTC.

V usage is TRBV5-1 and J usage is TRBJ1-1, with D tentatively TRBD1 (5 bases). The CDR3 loop spans 15 amino acids. From germline, CDR1 is SGHRS and CDR2 YFSETQ. Trimming removed 4 bases at V and 2 bases at J, with 15 bases between. DNA of the CDR3: TGCGCCAGCAGCGGGAGTACTGGGGGTAACACTGAAGCTTTCTTT. This translates into CASSGSTGGNTEAFF.

The sample holds one count of this clone. The V call is TRBV7-8, the J call TRBJ1-4; 7 positions agree with TRBD1. Germline CDR1 SGHVS, CDR2 FQNEAQ. The J segment lost 8 bases and the V segment lost 5 bases, leaving 2 bases of the junction unmatched. CDR3 size: 12 residues. The CDR3 DNA is TGTGCCAGCAGCGGGACAGCAGAAAAACTGTTTTTT. This codes for CASSGTAEKLFF.

This chain uses TRBV7-9 with TRBJ2-2; 8 bases align to TRBD1. The junction had 5 bases not matched to a gene; V was cut back by 5 bases and J by 3 bases. Germline loops: CDR1 SEHNR, CDR2 FQNEAQ (reference sequence). CDR3 length: 15 amino acids. CDR3 in amino acids: CASSLGQGHTGELFF. CDR3 bases: TGTGCCAGCAGCCTCGGACAGGGCCACACCGGGGAGCTGTTTTTT.

This clone was detected only once. V is TRBV5-1 and J is TRBJ1-3; D unresolved. The V and J ends lost 2 bases and 0 bases respectively, with 9 bases between them. The CDR3 extends over 15 amino acids. From germline, CDR1 is SGHRS and CDR2 YFSETQ. In nucleotides, the CDR3 is TGCGCCAGCAGCTTTGCGGGCGTCTCTGGAAACACCATATATTTT. This gives the protein CASSFAGVSGNTIYF.

This rearrangement joins TRBV7-9 to TRBJ1-1; D call uncertain. Germline V gives CDR1 SEHNR, CDR2 FQNEAQ (reference sequence). The V and J ends lost 1 base and 1 base respectively, with 10 bases between them. The CDR3 has 15 amino acids. The CDR3 coding sequence is TGTGCCAGCAGCTTAGTGGGATACGCGAACACTGAAGCTTTCTTT. Protein product: CASSLVGYANTEAFF. Full variable domain (missing parts from reference TRBV7-9 and TRBJ1-1): DTGVSQNPRHKITKRGQNVTFRCDPISEHNRLYWYRQTLGQGPEFLTYFQNEAQLEKSRLLSDRFSAERPKGSFSTLEIQRTEQGDSAMYLCASSLVGYANTEAFFGQGTRLTVV.

The rearrangement uses TRBV29-1 and TRBJ1-6, with D hard to call. V was shortened by 2 bases and J by 9 bases, with 11 bases between the two germline ends. From germline, CDR1 is SQVTM and CDR2 ANQGSEA. CDR3 length: 13 residues. CDR3 DNA sequence: TGCAGCGTTGAATTAGGCGATGGTTCACCCCTCCACTTT. Its translation is CSVELGDGSPLHF.

The chain combines TRBV7-2 with TRBJ2-2, with TRBD2 as a possible D gene (6 bases). Trimming removed 5 bases from V and 7 bases from J, with 14 bases in between. The CDR3 totals 14 residues. Germline CDR1 SGHTA, CDR2 FQGNSA. The DNA of the CDR3 is TGTGCCAGCAGCGTTAGCGGAACCGGCGGGGAGCTGTTTTTT. Amino acid sequence: CASSVSGTGGELFF.